One sample yielded the 28 T cell receptor beta chains listed below, sequenced in a study of T cell responses to AZD1222 COVID-19 vaccine. The table came from immunoSEQ multiplex PCR; TCRdb's copy has only in-frame clones and leaves some out. The data contain 85,000 to 100,000 clones, approximately 88% of them singletons. This specimen was peripheral blood, taken on day 0 of AZD1222 vaccination. The receptors here all came from an adult in good health.

V usage is TRBV4-1 and J usage is TRBJ2-1; D possibly corresponds to TRBD1 (6 bases). With 0 bases removed from V and 15 bases from J, the gap between germline ends came to 15 bases. Looked up from germline, CDR1 is MGHRA and CDR2 is YSYEKL. The CDR3 sequence is 13 residues long. This chain's CDR3 is CASSQDGTLRPFF. The CDR3, as DNA: TGCGCCAGCAGCCAAGATGGGACACTTCGACCGTTCTTC.

The chain has TRBV5-6 and TRBJ2-7; D possibly corresponds to TRBD2 (5 bases). CDR1 and CDR2 from the germline V gene are SGHDT and YYEEEE. V was pared by 1 base and J by 7 bases, with 15 bases between. The CDR3 contains 14 residues. The CDR3: CASSLPGKDGEQYF. The CDR3 bases are TGTGCCAGCAGCTTGCCCGGGAAGGATGGAGAGCAGTACTTC.

This clone turned up a few times. At the DNA level, this CDR3 is encoded by other sequences in the same sample as well. This rearrangement joins TRBV14 to TRBJ1-2, with D tentatively TRBD1 (5 bases). CDR1 and CDR2 from the germline V gene are SGHDN and FVKESK. This CDR3 comprises 13 residues. Trimming cost V 4 bases and J 2 bases, with 8 bases left between them. The DNA for the CDR3 is TGTGCCAGCAGCCCGGGGACCAACTATGGCTACACCTTC. Residues: CASSPGTNYGYTF.

This rearrangement joins TRBV6-5 to TRBJ1-1; weak D call: TRBD1 (5 bases). The CDR3 is 14 amino acids. The V and J ends lost 5 bases and 3 bases respectively, with 13 bases between them. Germline CDR1 MNHEY, CDR2 SVGAGI. CDR3 amino acids: CASSLLQGYTEAFF. In DNA, the CDR3 is TGTGCCAGCAGTCTCCTCCAGGGCTACACTGAAGCTTTCTTT.

This clone is a singleton in its sample. The rearrangement uses TRBV5-1 and TRBJ1-1; 7 bases align to TRBD1. After removal of 4 bases from V and 3 bases from J, the junction contained 6 bases not matched to a gene. The CDR3 consists of 14 residues. Germline values: CDR1 SGHRS, CDR2 YFSETQ. The CDR3: CASSPRDSHTEAFF. The CDR3 bases are TGCGCCAGCAGCCCCCGGGACAGCCACACTGAAGCTTTCTTT.

The V and J genes are TRBV2 and TRBJ1-4; possibly TRBD1 for D (6 bases). With 7 bases removed from V and 1 base from J, the gap between germline ends came to 16 bases. Looked up from germline, CDR1 is SNHLY and CDR2 is FYNNEI. This CDR3 region has 16 residues. Here the CDR3 DNA reads TGTGCCAGCAAGGAGGGGGGCTACGGAACTAATGAAAAACTGTTTTTT. As protein: CASKEGGYGTNEKLFF.

V gene TRBV4-3 combines with J gene TRBJ2-2, with D possibly being TRBD1 (6 bases). The germline CDR1 and CDR2 sequences are LGHNA and YSLEER. V lost 5 bases and J 4 bases, leaving 14 bases between the germline ends. The CDR3 extends over 15 amino acids. The CDR3 sequence is CASSFSRGFTGELFF. CDR3 DNA sequence: TGCGCCAGCAGCTTTTCAAGGGGGTTCACCGGGGAGCTGTTTTTT.

The chain carries TRBV7-2 and TRBJ1-4; D uncertain. V lost 6 bases and J lost 0, with 17 bases in between. This CDR3 has 17 residues. Germline V gene sequence: CDR1 SGHTA, CDR2 FQGNSA. CDR3 amino acids: CASRPKGNRATNEKLFF. The CDR3 coding sequence is TGTGCCAGCAGACCTAAGGGAAACAGAGCAACTAATGAAAAACTGTTTTTT.

V is TRBV12-5 and J is TRBJ2-5; the D gene could be TRBD1 or TRBD2 (5 bases each). This CDR3 spans 14 amino acids. Trimming removed 6 bases from V and 2 bases from J, with 13 bases in between. Germline V gene data show CDR1 as LGHNT and CDR2 as FRNRAP. The CDR3 reads CASGPPGPQETQYF. In DNA form, the CDR3 reads TGTGCTAGTGGCCCGCCGGGGCCTCAAGAGACCCAGTACTTC.

This chain connects TRBV30 to TRBJ1-2; 10 bases match TRBD1. The CDR3 loop spans 18 amino acids. With V trimmed by 0 bases and J by 3 bases, 13 bases remained unmatched. CDR1 GTSNPN and CDR2 SVGIG come from the germline V gene (reference sequence). DNA for the CDR3: TGTGCCTGGAGTGTCTTTCCCGAGACAGGGGGCCGAGACTATGGCTACACCTTC. This translates into CAWSVFPETGGRDYGYTF.

This clone has more than one count but fewer than ten. This chain links TRBV7-9 with TRBJ2-1, with 10 nucleotides matching TRBD2. The CDR3 extends over 14 amino acids. V dropped 5 bases and J dropped 5; count of bases not matched to a gene: 3. Germline V lookup: CDR1 SEHNR, CDR2 FQNEAQ (reference sequence). The CDR3 nucleotides read TGTGCCAGCAGCAGCGGGGGGGCTCACAATGAGCAGTTCTTC. Its protein product is CASSSGGAHNEQFF.

The genes are TRBV7-2 and TRBJ1-2; D might be TRBD1 (6 bases). CDR1 and CDR2 from the germline V gene are SGHTA and FQGNSA. This CDR3 spans 15 amino acids. Trimming removed 4 bases at V and 4 bases at J, with 16 bases between. In DNA, the CDR3 is TGTGCCAGCAGCTCTTTAGGGGGGGGAAGCTATGGCTACACCTTC. It is translated as CASSSLGGGSYGYTF.

About this clone itself: Other DNA sequences from this sample encode an identical CDR3 as well. The rearrangement links TRBV29-1 to TRBJ1-2, with D perhaps TRBD1 (6 bases). CDR1 is SQVTM, CDR2 ANQGSEA, per germline. The V and J ends lost 6 bases and 3 bases respectively, with 14 bases between them. This CDR3 is built from 13 residues. The CDR3 bases are TGCAGCGTCGAGACAGGAGTTGACTATGGCTACACCTTC. Translating it yields CSVETGVDYGYTF.

This chain joins TRBV6-4 and TRBJ1-1; 8 bases are a match to TRBD1. Germline CDR1 MRHNA, CDR2 SNTAGT. The J segment lost 3 bases and the V segment lost 1 base, leaving 10 bases of the junction unmatched. The CDR3 runs to 17 residues. The CDR3 DNA reads TGTGCCAGCAGTGACTTCTTCAGGACAGGGAACGACACTGAAGCTTTCTTT. Protein product: CASSDFFRTGNDTEAFF.

This clone has just a few counts. V and J are TRBV18 and TRBJ2-3; TRBD2 is a possible D gene (6 bases). Germline assignment: CDR1 KGHSH and CDR2 LQKENI. This CDR3 comprises 15 residues. V was trimmed by 6 bases and J by 0 bases, leaving 13 bases between them. The CDR3 region has the DNA TGTGCCAGCTCTGCCCGCGGGGTTAGCACAGATACGCAGTATTTT. It translates to CASSARGVSTDTQYF.

This chain links TRBV6-5 with TRBJ2-5; 7 positions agree with TRBD2. Germline values: CDR1 MNHEY, CDR2 SVGAGI. The trim removed 0 bases at V and 1 base at J, leaving 5 bases unmatched. This CDR3 is 16 amino acids long. CDR3 in amino acids: CASSYSSGAPQETQYF. In DNA form, the CDR3 reads TGTGCCAGCAGTTACTCGAGCGGGGCCCCCCAAGAGACCCAGTACTTC.

The chain couples TRBV28 to TRBJ1-6; D call uncertain. V lost 3 bases and J lost 10, with 13 bases in between. The CDR3 runs 14 residues. Germline CDR1 and CDR2: MDHEN and SYDVKM. This chain's CDR3 is CASSFGGIGSPLHF. CDR3 in DNA: TGTGCCAGCAGTTTCGGAGGGATCGGCTCACCCCTCCACTTT.

The gene calls are TRBV7-2 and TRBJ1-5; tentatively, D is TRBD1 (6 bases). Germline assignment: CDR1 SGHTA and CDR2 FQGNSA. This CDR3 is built from 15 residues. The V end was cut by 2 bases, the J end by 7 bases, with 15 bases between. The CDR3 bases are TGTGCCAGCAGCTTATCAACAGGGTTGAGGCAGCCCCAGCATTTT. It yields the protein CASSLSTGLRQPQHF.

V is TRBV4-2 and J is TRBJ1-6; D possibly corresponds to TRBD1 (6 bases). CDR3 size: 17 residues. CDR1 and CDR2 from the germline V gene are LGHNA and YNFKEQ. V gave up 4 bases and J gave up 9 bases, with 22 bases separating them. CDR3 coding DNA: TGTGCCAGCAGCCCCAGAGGGAGAACACAGGGAGGTTCACCCCTCCACTTT. Protein product: CASSPRGRTQGGSPLHF.

V and J are TRBV12-5 and TRBJ1-2; D is undetermined. The germline V gene encodes CDR1 LGHNT and CDR2 FRNRAP. Trimming shortened V by 0 bases and J by 7 bases, and 15 bases separated the two germline ends. The CDR3 extends over 15 amino acids. The CDR3 spells CASGLVQDGPTGYTF. CDR3 coding DNA: TGTGCTAGTGGTTTGGTACAAGACGGACCTACTGGCTACACCTTC.

The gene calls are TRBV9 and TRBJ1-5; D may be TRBD1 (5 bases). This CDR3 contains 14 residues. Germline assignment: CDR1 SGDLS and CDR2 YYNGEE. The V end was cut by 0 bases, the J end by 2 bases, with 6 bases between. Written as DNA, the CDR3 is TGTGCCAGCAGCGTAGGGGGGGGCAATCAGCCCCAGCATTTT. This translates into CASSVGGGNQPQHF.

CDR3 sequence reads: CATSRRPSGSHFF. The CDR3 DNA sequence: TGTGCCACCAGCAGAAGACCCTCAGGGTCCCACTTCTTC. The gene calls are TRBV15 and TRBJ2-1; D might be TRBD1 (5 bases). The ends were cut back, 2 bases at V and 16 bases at J, with 18 bases in the middle. Germline lookup yields CDR1 LNHNV and CDR2 YYDKDF (reference sequence). The CDR3 has 13 residues.

The V gene is TRBV15, the J gene TRBJ1-5; tentative D call: TRBD1 (5 bases). V lost 0 bases and J 5 bases, leaving 14 bases between the germline ends. The CDR3 loop spans 16 amino acids. Germline CDR1 LNHNV, CDR2 YYDKDF (reference sequence). CDR3 bases: TGTGCCACCAGCAGAGATTGGCGGGTAGGGGATCAGCCCCAGCATTTT. Its protein is CATSRDWRVGDQPQHF.

The gene calls are TRBV7-9 and TRBJ2-2, with D possibly being TRBD2 (6 bases). Trimming took 5 bases from V and 11 from J, leaving 9 bases between them. Germline assignment: CDR1 SEHNR and CDR2 FQNEAQ (reference sequence). This CDR3 spans 11 amino acids. CDR3 nucleotides: TGTGCCAGCAGCGCGGGACTTGAGCTGTTTTTT. Its protein is CASSAGLELFF.

The CDR3 loop reads CASGYLGMGPQHF. The CDR3 nucleotides are TGTGCTAGTGGCTATCTGGGGATGGGGCCCCAGCATTTT. The chain links TRBV12-5 to TRBJ1-5; D not certain. Trimming left V 6 bases short and J 9 bases short, with 15 bases between. Per the germline V gene, CDR1 is LGHNT and CDR2 is FRNRAP. This CDR3 has 13 residues. Complete variable domain (other parts from reference TRBV12-5 and TRBJ1-5): DARVTQTPRHKVTEMGQEVTMRCQPILGHNTVFWYRQTMMQGLELLAYFRNRAPLDDSGMPKDRFSAEMPDATLATLKIQPSEPRDSAVYFCASGYLGMGPQHFGDGTRLSIL.

In DNA, the CDR3 is TGTGCCAGCAGCCCCCTACTAGCGGGGGGCCAAGAGACCCAGTACTTC. Translation: CASSPLLAGGQETQYF. The rearrangement joins TRBV3-1 (or the pseudogene TRBV3-2) to TRBJ2-5, with 12 bases fitting TRBD2. Germline lookup yields CDR1 LGHDT and CDR2 YNNKEL (reference sequence). This CDR3 is built from 16 residues. V shed 4 bases, J shed 1 base, and the junction held 4 bases outside the gene matches.

This clone was picked up one time. At one boundary the junction diverges from the germline segment, which might be a read error. The CDR3 loop is CASSHPRVGF. The CDR3 nucleotides read TGTGCCAGCAGCCACCCTCGGGTCGGCTTC. This chain connects TRBV3-1 (or the pseudogene TRBV3-2) to TRBJ2-7; no definite D call. Germline assignment: CDR1 LGHDT and CDR2 YNNKEL (reference sequence). The CDR3 is 10 residues long.

The chain combines TRBV5-1 with TRBJ1-2; 8 bases agree with TRBD1. Germline V gene data show CDR1 as SGHRS and CDR2 as YFSETQ. This CDR3 has 15 amino acids. The trim removed 3 bases at V and 3 bases at J, leaving 7 bases unmatched. This chain's CDR3 is CASSSADRDDYGYTF. In DNA, the CDR3 is TGCGCCAGCAGCTCAGCGGACAGGGACGACTATGGCTACACCTTC.